These 9 T cell receptor beta chains came from one sample sequenced in a study of cytomegalovirus exposure and HLA in healthy donors. With 60 Vbeta and 13 Jbeta primers, the PCR was carried out. The table came from immunoSEQ multiplex PCR; TCRdb's copy has only in-frame clones and leaves some out. The table shows about 160,000 clones, with around 83% occurring only once. Sequenced input: PBMCs. The receptor source for this set is a male donor in good health and CMV-seropositive.

V gene TRBV29-1 combines with J gene TRBJ1-3, with D unclear. The CDR3 runs 13 residues. Per the germline V gene, CDR1 is SQVTM and CDR2 is ANQGSEA. V lost 5 bases, J lost 0 bases, and 8 bases lay in between. The CDR3 reads CSVSTFSGNTIYF. The CDR3 DNA follows: TGCAGCGTTAGTACTTTCTCTGGAAACACCATATATTTT. Supplemented by reference TRBV29-1 and TRBJ1-3, the full variable domain reads SAVISQKPSRDICQRGTSLTIQCQVDSQVTMMFWYRQQPGQSLTLIATANQGSEATYESGFVIDKFPISRPNLTFSTLTVSNMSPEDSSIYLCSVSTFSGNTIYFGEGSWLTVV.

This rearrangement joins TRBV9 to TRBJ2-6; tentatively, D is TRBD2 (5 bases). In germline, CDR1 is SGDLS, CDR2 YYNGEE. Trimming stripped 4 bases from V and 0 bases from J, with 14 bases between. This CDR3 region has 17 residues. CDR3 sequence: CASSPRTVLSGANVLTF. The CDR3 DNA reads as TGTGCCAGCAGCCCGAGGACTGTTCTCTCTGGGGCCAACGTCCTGACTTTC.

This chain joins TRBV28 and TRBJ2-7; the match to TRBD2 covers 9 bases. V lost 2 bases, J lost 5 bases, and 7 bases stayed unmatched. CDR1 and CDR2 from the germline V gene are MDHEN and SYDVKM. The CDR3 spans 15 residues. This chain's CDR3 is CASSLGASGNNEQYF. Here the CDR3 DNA reads TGTGCCAGCAGTTTAGGGGCTAGCGGGAACAACGAGCAGTACTTC.

The J gene is TRBJ2-7, the V gene TRBV4-3; D is possibly TRBD1 (5 bases). CDR3 length: 13 residues. V lost 3 bases and J 6 bases, leaving 12 bases between the germline ends. Looked up from germline, CDR1 is LGHNA and CDR2 is YSLEER. This chain's CDR3 is CASSQGLWGEQYF. CDR3 bases: TGCGCCAGCAGCCAGGGGCTTTGGGGCGAGCAGTACTTC.

The rearrangement uses TRBV7-2 and TRBJ1-1, with D possibly matching TRBD1 (6 bases). Trimming cost V 1 base and J 2 bases, with 8 bases left between them. The CDR3 is made up of 14 amino acids. Germline V gene data show CDR1 as SGHTA and CDR2 as FQGNSA. The CDR3 nucleotides read TGTGCCAGCAGCTTAGGGACAGCCAACACTGAAGCTTTCTTT. Translating gives CASSLGTANTEAFF.

V gene TRBV18 combines with J gene TRBJ2-7; tentatively, D is TRBD1 (6 bases). CDR3 length: 15 amino acids. The V end was cut by 3 bases, the J end by 5 bases, with 17 bases between. In germline, CDR1 is KGHSH, CDR2 LQKENI. In DNA, the CDR3 is TGTGCCAGCTCACCCAGGATGGGGGCTCAAGACGAGCAGTACTTC. It specifies CASSPRMGAQDEQYF.

The chain has TRBV5-1 and TRBJ2-3, with D perhaps matching TRBD1 (5 bases). The V end lost 1 base, the J end lost 2 bases, and 8 bases lay between the germline ends. The CDR3 contains 14 residues. Germline V gives CDR1 SGHRS, CDR2 YFSETQ. CDR3 coding DNA: TGCGCCAGCAGCTTGACAGGTATCACAGATACGCAGTATTTT. Translation: CASSLTGITDTQYF.

The chain joins TRBV5-1 to TRBJ1-1; a weak D match, TRBD1 (5 bases). The germline CDR1 and CDR2 sequences are SGHRS and YFSETQ. This CDR3 region has 17 residues. The V end lost 4 bases, the J end lost 2 bases, and 21 bases lay between the germline ends. The CDR3 loop reads CASSHVLSQGGNTEAFF. CDR3 nucleotide sequence: TGCGCCAGCAGCCATGTACTTTCTCAGGGAGGCAACACTGAAGCTTTCTTT.

The chain is built from TRBV28 and TRBJ2-5; tentatively, D is TRBD1 (7 bases). Trimming pared 5 bases from V and 7 bases from J, leaving 17 bases between. Germline V lookup: CDR1 MDHEN, CDR2 SYDVKM. The CDR3 runs to 14 residues. Written as DNA, the CDR3 is TGTGCCAGCAGTACCAGGGGGAGGAAGGGGACCCAGTACTTC. It specifies CASSTRGRKGTQYF.